This TCR beta chain comes out of a study of blood T cell repertoires in COVID-19. Study background: Researchers got acute and convalescent COVID-19 samples from the United States, Italy and Spain. From T cells, B-cell-depleted T cells, or PBMCs came the material, which was cDNA or gDNA.

Libraries were prepared by immunoSEQ multiplex PCR; TCRdb keeps only in-frame clonotypes and omits some of them. The sample lists approximately 300,000 clones, 80% to 90% seen once, with roughly 4% in the top ten. The V gene lost 4 bases and the J gene lost 10 bases, with 20 bases spanning the gap. Germline values: CDR1 PRHDT, CDR2 FYEKMQ (reference sequence). The CDR3 extends over 16 amino acids. The TCR was taken from a woman in her thirties who had recovered from COVID-19. The V and J genes are TRBV13 and TRBJ1-6, with D perhaps TRBD1 (6 bases). The sequenced sample was PBMCs or T cells enriched from blood (not recorded which). CDR3 region: CASSSRGADIGSPLHF. CDR3 nucleotides: TGTGCCAGCAGCTCGCGGGGGGCGGATATAGGGTCACCCCTCCACTTT.